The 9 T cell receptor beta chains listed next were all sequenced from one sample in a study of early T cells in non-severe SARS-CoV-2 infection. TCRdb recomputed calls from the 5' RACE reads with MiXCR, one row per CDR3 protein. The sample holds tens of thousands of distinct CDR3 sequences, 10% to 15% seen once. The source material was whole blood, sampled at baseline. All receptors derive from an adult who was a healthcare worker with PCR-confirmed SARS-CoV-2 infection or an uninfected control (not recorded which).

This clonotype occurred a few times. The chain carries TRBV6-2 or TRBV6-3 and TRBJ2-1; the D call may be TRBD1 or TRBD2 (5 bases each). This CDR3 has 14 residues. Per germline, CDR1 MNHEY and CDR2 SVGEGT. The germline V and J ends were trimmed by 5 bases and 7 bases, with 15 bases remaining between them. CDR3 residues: CASSRRDPVNEQFF. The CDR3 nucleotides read TGTGCCAGCAGTCGCCGGGACCCGGTAAATGAGCAGTTCTTC.

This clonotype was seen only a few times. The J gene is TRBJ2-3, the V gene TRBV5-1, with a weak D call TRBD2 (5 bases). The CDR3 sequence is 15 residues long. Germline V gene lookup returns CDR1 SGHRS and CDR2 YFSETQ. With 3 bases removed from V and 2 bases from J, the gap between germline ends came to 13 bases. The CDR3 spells CASSSRAADTDTQYF. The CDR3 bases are TGCGCCAGCAGCTCCCGGGCAGCGGACACAGATACGCAGTATTTT.

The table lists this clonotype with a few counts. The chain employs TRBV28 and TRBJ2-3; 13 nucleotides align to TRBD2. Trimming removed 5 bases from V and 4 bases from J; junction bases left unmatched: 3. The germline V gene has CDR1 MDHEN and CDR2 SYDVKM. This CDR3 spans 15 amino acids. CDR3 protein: CASSDGLAGADTQYF. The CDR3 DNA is TGTGCCAGCAGTGATGGACTAGCGGGAGCAGATACGCAGTATTTT.

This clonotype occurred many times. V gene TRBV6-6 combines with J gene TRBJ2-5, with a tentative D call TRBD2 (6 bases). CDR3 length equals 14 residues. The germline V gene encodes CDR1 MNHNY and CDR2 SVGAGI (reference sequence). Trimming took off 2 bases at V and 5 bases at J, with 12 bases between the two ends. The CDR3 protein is CASSYGRTRETQYF. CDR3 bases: TGTGCCAGCAGTTACGGGAGGACCCGGGAGACCCAGTACTTC.

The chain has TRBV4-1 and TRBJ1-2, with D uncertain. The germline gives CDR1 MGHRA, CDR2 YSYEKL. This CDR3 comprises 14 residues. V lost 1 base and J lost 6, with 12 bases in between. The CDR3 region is CASSQVGEDHGYTF. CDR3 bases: TGCGCCAGCAGCCAAGTTGGGGAGGATCATGGCTACACCTTC.

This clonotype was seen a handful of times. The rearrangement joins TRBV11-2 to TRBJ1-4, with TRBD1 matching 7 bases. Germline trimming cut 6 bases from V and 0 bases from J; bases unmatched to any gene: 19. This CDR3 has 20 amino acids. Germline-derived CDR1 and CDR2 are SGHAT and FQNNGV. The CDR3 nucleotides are TGTGCCAGCAGGACAAAAATAAGACAGGGCTATAAAGCAACTAATGAAAAACTGTTTTTT. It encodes CASRTKIRQGYKATNEKLFF.

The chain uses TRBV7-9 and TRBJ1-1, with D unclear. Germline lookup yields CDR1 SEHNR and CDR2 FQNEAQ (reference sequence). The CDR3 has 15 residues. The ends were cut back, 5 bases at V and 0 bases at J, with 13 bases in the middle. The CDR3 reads CASSPRREMNTEAFF. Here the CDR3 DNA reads TGTGCCAGCAGCCCCCGACGGGAAATGAACACTGAAGCTTTCTTT.

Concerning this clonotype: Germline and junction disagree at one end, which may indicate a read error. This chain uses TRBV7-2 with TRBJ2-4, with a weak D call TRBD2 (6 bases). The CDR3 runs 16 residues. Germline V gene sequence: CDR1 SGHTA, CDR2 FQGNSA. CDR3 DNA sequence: TGTGCCAGCAGCTTACGATGGACTACAGCCGAAAACATTCAGTACTTC. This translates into CASSLRWTTAENIQYF.

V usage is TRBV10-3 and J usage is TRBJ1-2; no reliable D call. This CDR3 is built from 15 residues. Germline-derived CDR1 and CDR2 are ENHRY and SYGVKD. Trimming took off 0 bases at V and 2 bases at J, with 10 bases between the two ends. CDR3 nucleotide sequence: TGTGCCATCAGTGAGTCGAGGGCGGCCAACTATGGCTACACCTTC. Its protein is CAISESRAANYGYTF.